This is a list of T cell receptor beta chains from one sample in a study of radiation and T cells in renal cell carcinoma. Sequencing was performed with immunoSEQ multiplex PCR; in TCRdb, only in-frame clones are kept and a portion is missing. The data hold about 130,000 clones, with 75% to 90% observed a single time. The sequencing here drew on blood, taken from a patient whose treatment included radiotherapy and nephrectomy. The receptors were sampled from a woman aged 60-70 years with renal cell carcinoma. Each CDR3 is given without its conserved first and last residue. D genes are given only for firm matches.

J	V	D	CDR3
TRBJ2-7	TRBV6-1	.	ASSELQGGTGAEQY
TRBJ2-1	TRBV5-1	.	ASSPLGSSYNEQF
TRBJ1-2	TRBV28	.	ASTSDPIRRGYT
TRBJ1-1	TRBV7-3	TRBD1	ASSSDRGFTEAF
TRBJ1-4	TRBV9	TRBD1	ASSVSGTGHEKLF
TRBJ2-3	TRBV6-5	.	ASGTQY
TRBJ1-2	TRBV6-1	.	ASRLGGAGDYGYT
TRBJ2-7	TRBV28	.	ASSGGILMEQY
TRBJ1-2	TRBV19	TRBD1	ASRRSDRAYGYT
TRBJ1-1	TRBV4-3	.	ASSQEEWYGAF
TRBJ1-2	TRBV29-1	TRBD1	SVISNRGPYGYT
TRBJ2-1	TRBV5-1	TRBD2	ASSLGLAGESYNEQF
TRBJ2-7	TRBV15	.	ATSGGGSSYEQY
TRBJ2-1	TRBV9	.	ASSVSRDANTYNEQF
TRBJ2-3	TRBV15	TRBD2	ATSRMTSGSTDTQY
TRBJ2-3	TRBV19	TRBD1	ASTRGGQGTDTQY
TRBJ2-1	TRBV7-6	TRBD1	ASSLQGAREQF
TRBJ1-5	TRBV19	.	ASISGGGQPQH
TRBJ2-7	TRBV7-9	TRBD1	ASSLGSGGYEQY
TRBJ2-1	TRBV6-4	.	ASSEAAGNYNEQF
TRBJ2-5	TRBV11-1	.	ASSRVGTHQQETQY
TRBJ1-6	TRBV30	.	AWTRGLTNSPLH
TRBJ1-1	TRBV9	.	ASSPQSRYATEAF
TRBJ1-3	TRBV25-1	.	ASSVGGVYSGNTIY
TRBJ1-4	TRBV27	.	ASSLSGNLGEKLF
TRBJ2-5	TRBV7-3	.	ASSLGLGETQY
TRBJ1-2	TRBV10-3	.	AISESTSNRRGYT
TRBJ1-2	TRBV5-1	.	ASSLGSGSVYGYT
TRBJ2-7	TRBV11-1	.	ASSLGAGYEQY
TRBJ1-3	TRBV7-2	TRBD1	ASSRSSFRGQGSGNTIY
TRBJ2-2	TRBV5-1	.	ASSLGRGNTGELF
TRBJ2-5	TRBV28	.	ASSSPEGVQETQY
TRBJ2-3	TRBV19	.	ASSDVAFTDTQY
TRBJ1-4	TRBV19	.	ASSSAGTQDEKLF
TRBJ1-5	TRBV30	TRBD1	AWSPGQGNQPQH
TRBJ1-6	TRBV13	.	ASSFAGRQSSYNSPLH
TRBJ2-3	TRBV2	.	ASGGEDTQY
TRBJ1-4	TRBV7-9	.	ASTLMGPWAKLF
TRBJ1-6	TRBV28	.	ASSLMGAGSPLH
TRBJ1-2	TRBV5-4	.	ASSSQYGYT
TRBJ2-7	TRBV7-2	TRBD1	ASAAGSGTGSEY
TRBJ2-1	TRBV2	.	ASSEALGVWNEQF
TRBJ1-6	TRBV10-1	.	ASTPNKRIFYNSPLH
TRBJ2-2	TRBV9	.	ASSVTNTGELF
TRBJ1-3	TRBV9	.	ASSVAGRSGNTIY
TRBJ1-1	TRBV5-1	.	ASHPPGGVNTEAF
TRBJ2-7	TRBV5-6	TRBD2	ASSLGSGRSYEQY
TRBJ1-5	TRBV5-3	.	ARSLLRQTYSNQPQH
TRBJ1-4	TRBV6-1	.	ASSESPMFTEKLF
TRBJ1-5	TRBV15	.	ATSRTGRNQPQH
TRBJ1-2	TRBV9	.	ASSPPTAAYGYT
TRBJ1-1	TRBV29-1	.	SVEGQISEAF
TRBJ2-2	TRBV6-6	.	ASSGWEVGSGELF
TRBJ2-3	TRBV12-2	.	ASRGTMDRGIPDTQY
TRBJ1-1	TRBV6-4	.	ASSVAGNTEAF